The clone carrying this T cell receptor (beta chain) was found a few times. One entry per CDR3 protein results from TCRdb running MiXCR on the RT-PCR reads. The data show about 680,000 distinct CDR3 sequences, more than 13% seen once. Material: memory CD4+ T cells from blood. The source of this sequence is a female donor in good health, serving as a healthy control.

The CDR3 reads CASSQSFLTSDFNNEQFF. The CDR3 DNA reads as TGTGCCAGCAGCCAATCCTTTTTAACTAGCGATTTTAACAATGAGCAGTTCTTC. J is TRBJ2-1 and V is TRBV3-1, with 7 bases lining up with TRBD2. This CDR3 has 18 amino acids. The V segment lost 2 bases and the J segment 5 bases; nucleotides outside the gene matches: 15. Germline CDR1 is LGHDT and CDR2 is YNNKEL (reference sequence).